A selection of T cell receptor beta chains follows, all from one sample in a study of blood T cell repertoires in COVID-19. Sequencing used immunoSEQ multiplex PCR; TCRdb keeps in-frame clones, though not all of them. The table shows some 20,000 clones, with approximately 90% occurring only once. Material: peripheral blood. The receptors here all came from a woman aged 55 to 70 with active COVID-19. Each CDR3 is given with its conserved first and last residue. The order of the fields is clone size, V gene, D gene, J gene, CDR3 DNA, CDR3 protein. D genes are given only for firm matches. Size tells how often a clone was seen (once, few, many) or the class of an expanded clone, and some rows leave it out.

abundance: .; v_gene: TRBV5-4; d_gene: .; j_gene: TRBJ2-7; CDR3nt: TGTGCCAGCAGCCTGCGACTAGACTACGAGCAGTACTTC; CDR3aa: CASSLRLDYEQYF
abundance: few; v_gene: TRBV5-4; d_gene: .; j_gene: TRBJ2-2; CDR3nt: TGTGCCAGCAGCTTGTGGGGTCGCAGGGACACCGGGGAGCTGTTTTTT; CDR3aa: CASSLWGRRDTGELFF
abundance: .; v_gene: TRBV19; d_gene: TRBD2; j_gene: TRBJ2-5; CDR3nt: TGTGCCACCAGGACTAGCGGACAAGAGACCCAGTACTTC; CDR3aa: CATRTSGQETQYF
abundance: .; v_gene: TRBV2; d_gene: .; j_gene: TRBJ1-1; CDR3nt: TGTGCCAGCAGTGCGATTCAGGGGCTCTTGAACACTGAAGCTTTCTTT; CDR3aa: CASSAIQGLLNTEAFF
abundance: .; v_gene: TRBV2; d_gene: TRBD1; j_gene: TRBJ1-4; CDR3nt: TGTGCCAGCAGGGAAGGAACCGGGACAGAGAGCGAAAAACTGTTTTTT; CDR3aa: CASREGTGTESEKLFF
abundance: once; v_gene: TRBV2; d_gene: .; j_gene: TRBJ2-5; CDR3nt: TGTGCCAGCAGTGAGAGGACAGCGATCCAAGAGACCCAGTACTTC; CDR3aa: CASSERTAIQETQYF
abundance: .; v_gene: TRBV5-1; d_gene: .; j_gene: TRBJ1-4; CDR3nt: TGCGCCAGCAGGGAAACAGTTAATAGTGAAAAACTGTTTTTT; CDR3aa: CASRETVNSEKLFF
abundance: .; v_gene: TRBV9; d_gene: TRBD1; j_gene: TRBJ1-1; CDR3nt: TGTGCCAGCAGCGTAGTGGGACAGGGGGACACTGAAGCTTTCTTT; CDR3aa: CASSVVGQGDTEAFF
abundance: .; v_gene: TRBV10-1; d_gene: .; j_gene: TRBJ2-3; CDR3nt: TGCGCCAGCAGTGGCGGGGCCATCACAGATACGCAGTATTTT; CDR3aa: CASSGGAITDTQYF
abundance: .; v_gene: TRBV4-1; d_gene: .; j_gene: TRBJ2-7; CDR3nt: TGCGCCAGCAGCCAGTCCCCAGGGCCCTACGAGCAGTACTTC; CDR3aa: CASSQSPGPYEQYF
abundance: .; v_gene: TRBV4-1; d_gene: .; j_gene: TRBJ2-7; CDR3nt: TGCGCCAGCAGCCAAGGTACGAGAAACTACGAGCAGTGCTTC; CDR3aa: CASSQGTRNYEQCF
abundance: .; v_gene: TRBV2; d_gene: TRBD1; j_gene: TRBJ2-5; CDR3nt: TGTGCCAGCCGGTCACCCAGGGGGAACCAAGAGACCCAGTACTTC; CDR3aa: CASRSPRGNQETQYF
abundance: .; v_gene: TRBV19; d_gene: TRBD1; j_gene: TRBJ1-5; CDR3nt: TGTGCCAGTAGTACTTCCCGGGGGACAGGGGGCAATCAGCCCCAGCATTTT; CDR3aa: CASSTSRGTGGNQPQHF
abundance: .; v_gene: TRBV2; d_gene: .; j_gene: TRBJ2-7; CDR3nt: TGTGCCAGCAGTGAAGCTCCTCCGGGACAAGGCTCCGAGCAGTACTTC; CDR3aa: CASSEAPPGQGSEQYF
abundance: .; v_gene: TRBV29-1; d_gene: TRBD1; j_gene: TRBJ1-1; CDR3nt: TGCAGCGTAAAACCCCGGGACAGGGGGCTTGAAGCTTTCTTT; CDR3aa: CSVKPRDRGLEAFF
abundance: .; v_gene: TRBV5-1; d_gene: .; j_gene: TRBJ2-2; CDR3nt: TGCGCCAGCAGCAGGACCTTGGCCAGGGGCACCGGGGAGCTGTTTTTT; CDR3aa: CASSRTLARGTGELFF
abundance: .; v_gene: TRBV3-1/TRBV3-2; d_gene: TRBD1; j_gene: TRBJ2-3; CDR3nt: TGTGCCAGCAGCCAAGACTTGGGGCTGACAGGGGATACGCAGTATTTT; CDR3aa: CASSQDLGLTGDTQYF
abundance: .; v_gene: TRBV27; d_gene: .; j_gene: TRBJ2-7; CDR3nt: TGTGCCAGCAGTTACGGCTACGAGCAGTACTTC; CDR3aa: CASSYGYEQYF
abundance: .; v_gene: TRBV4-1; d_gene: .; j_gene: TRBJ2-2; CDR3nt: TGCGCCAGCAGCCCCCGGACACAAGGGACCGGGGAGCTGTTTTTT; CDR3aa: CASSPRTQGTGELFF
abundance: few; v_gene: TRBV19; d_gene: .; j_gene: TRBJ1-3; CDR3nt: TGTGCCGCCGAACAGCTCTCTGGAAACACCATATATTTT; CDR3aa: CAAEQLSGNTIYF
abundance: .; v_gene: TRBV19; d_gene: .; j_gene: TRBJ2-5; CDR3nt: TGTGCCAGTAGCCTTAGGTTACAGAGCCAAGAGACCCAGTACTTC; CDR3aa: CASSLRLQSQETQYF
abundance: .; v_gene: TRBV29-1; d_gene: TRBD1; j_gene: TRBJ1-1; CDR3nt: TGCAGCGTTGTAAGACAGGGGGTGGATTCTGAAGCTTTCTTT; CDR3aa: CSVVRQGVDSEAFF
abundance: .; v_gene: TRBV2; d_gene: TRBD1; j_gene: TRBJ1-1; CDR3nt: TGTGCCAGCAGTGAGGGACAGGGGGTAAACACTGAAGCTTTCTTT; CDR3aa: CASSEGQGVNTEAFF
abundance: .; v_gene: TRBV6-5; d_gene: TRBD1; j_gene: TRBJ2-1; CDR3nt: TGTGCCAGCAGACTTACCCGGGACAGAGGGATAGGGGAGTTCTTC; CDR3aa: CASRLTRDRGIGEFF
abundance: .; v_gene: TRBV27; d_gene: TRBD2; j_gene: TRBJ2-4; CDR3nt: TGTGCCAGCAGGCTGACTAGCGGGGAAAACATTCAGTACTTC; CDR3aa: CASRLTSGENIQYF
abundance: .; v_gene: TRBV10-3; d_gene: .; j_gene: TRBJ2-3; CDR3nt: TGTGCCATCAGTGACAACACAGATACGCAGTATTTT; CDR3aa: CAISDNTDTQYF
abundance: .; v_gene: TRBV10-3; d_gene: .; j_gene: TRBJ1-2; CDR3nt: TGTGCCATCAGTGACGGGAGACAGAGGGGCAACTATGGCTACACCTTC; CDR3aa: CAISDGRQRGNYGYTF
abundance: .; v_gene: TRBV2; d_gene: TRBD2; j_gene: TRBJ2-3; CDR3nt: TGTGCCAGTCGAAGACTAGCGGGGGACACAGATACGCAGTATTTT; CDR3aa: CASRRLAGDTDTQYF
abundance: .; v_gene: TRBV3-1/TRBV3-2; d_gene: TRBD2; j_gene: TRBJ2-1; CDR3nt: TGTGCCAGCAGCCCCGGGACTAGCGGCCTACAGGAGCAGTTCTTC; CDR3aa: CASSPGTSGLQEQFF
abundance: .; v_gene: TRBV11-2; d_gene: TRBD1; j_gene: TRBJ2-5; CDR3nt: TGTGCCAGCAGCTCGACAGGGTATGGACAAGAGACCCAGTACTTC; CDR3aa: CASSSTGYGQETQYF
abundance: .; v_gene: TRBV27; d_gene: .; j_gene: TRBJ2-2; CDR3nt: TGTGCCAGCAGTTTAGACAGACTAGCGAACACCGGGGAGCTGTTTTTT; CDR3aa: CASSLDRLANTGELFF
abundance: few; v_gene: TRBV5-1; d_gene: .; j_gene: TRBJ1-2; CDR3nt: TGCGCCAGCAGCTTGGCGGGAGCAGAAATGGGCTATGGCTACACCTTC; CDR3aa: CASSLAGAEMGYGYTF
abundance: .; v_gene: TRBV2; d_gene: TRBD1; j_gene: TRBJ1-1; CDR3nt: TGTGCCGGCATTCCTTCACAGGGGGCCTACACTGAAGCTTTCTTT; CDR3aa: CAGIPSQGAYTEAFF
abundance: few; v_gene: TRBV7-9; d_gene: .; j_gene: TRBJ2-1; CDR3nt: TGTGCCAGCAGCTTAGGAGGTGAGGAGCAGTTCTTC; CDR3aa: CASSLGGEEQFF
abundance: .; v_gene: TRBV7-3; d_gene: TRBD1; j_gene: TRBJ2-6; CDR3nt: TGTGCCAGCAGCTTAGGTTGGGGGACAGGGGCCTCTGGGGCCAACGTCCTGACTTTC; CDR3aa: CASSLGWGTGASGANVLTF
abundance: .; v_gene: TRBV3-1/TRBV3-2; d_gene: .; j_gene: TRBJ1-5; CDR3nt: TGTGCCAGCAGCCACCGACAGAACAATCAGCCCCAGCATTTT; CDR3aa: CASSHRQNNQPQHF
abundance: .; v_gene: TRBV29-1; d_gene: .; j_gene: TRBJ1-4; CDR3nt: TGCAGCGTTTCAGGGTCTTCGGGCGAAAAACTGTTTTTT; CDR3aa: CSVSGSSGEKLFF
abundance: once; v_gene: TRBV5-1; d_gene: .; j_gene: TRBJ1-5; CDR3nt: TGCGCCAGCAGCTTGGCAGGGAAAGCGGGTCAGCCCCAGCATTTT; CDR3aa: CASSLAGKAGQPQHF
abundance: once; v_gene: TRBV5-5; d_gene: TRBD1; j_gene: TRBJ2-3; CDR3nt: TGTGCCAGCAGCTTTCTCCAGGGGGGCACAGATACGCAGTATTTT; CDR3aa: CASSFLQGGTDTQYF
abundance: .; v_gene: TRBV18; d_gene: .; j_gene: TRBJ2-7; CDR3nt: TGTGCCAGCTCACAAAATGGGCCTGTGCAGTACTTC; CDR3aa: CASSQNGPVQYF
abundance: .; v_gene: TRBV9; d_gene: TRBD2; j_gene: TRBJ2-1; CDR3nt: TGTGCCAGCAGCGGGTATAGCGGGGGAAACAATGAGCAGTTCTTC; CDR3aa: CASSGYSGGNNEQFF